These T cell receptor beta chains were read from a single sample in a study of blood T cells in healthy people across ages. A single record per CDR3 protein comes from TCRdb applying MiXCR to the 5' RACE reads. The sample shows fewer than 1.5 million distinct CDR3 sequences, roughly 45% of them seen only once. Sequenced input: blood. These TCRs come from a woman between 18 and 30 years old in good health. Both conserved end residues are part of each CDR3. Each record gives: D gene, CDR3 length, clone size, V gene, J gene, CDR3 DNA, CDR3 protein. D genes are given only for firm matches. Only some rows state a clone size, as once, few, many or a class for expanded clones.

D: NA; length: 15; size: NA; V: TRBV5-1; J: TRBJ2-5; DNA: TGCGCCAGCAGCTTGGAGGTAGGCTCCGGGGAGACCCAGTACTTC; CDR3: CASSLEVGSGETQYF
D: NA; length: 15; size: once; V: TRBV7-9; J: TRBJ1-1; DNA: TGTGCCAGCAGCGCGGACAACTCCATGAACACTGAAGCTTTCTTT; CDR3: CASSADNSMNTEAFF
D: TRBD2; length: 14; size: NA; V: TRBV29-1; J: TRBJ2-1; DNA: TGCAGCGTTAAGGGGACTAGCGGAAACAATGAGCAGTTCTTC; CDR3: CSVKGTSGNNEQFF
D: TRBD1; length: 14; size: few; V: TRBV10-2; J: TRBJ2-7; DNA: TGCGCCAGCACTATGAGGACAGGGGGGTCCGAGCAGTACTTC; CDR3: CASTMRTGGSEQYF
D: TRBD2; length: 16; size: once; V: TRBV5-1; J: TRBJ2-3; DNA: TGCGCCAGCAGCTTGGGTATAGCGGGAATCACAGATACGCAGTATTTT; CDR3: CASSLGIAGITDTQYF
D: TRBD2; length: 19; size: many; V: TRBV29-1; J: TRBJ2-7; DNA: TGCAGCGTTGGGGGATATCCTAGCGGGAGTGCCAAAAGAGGCTACGAGCAGTACTTC; CDR3: CSVGGYPSGSAKRGYEQYF
D: TRBD1; length: 13; size: NA; V: TRBV6-5; J: TRBJ1-1; DNA: TGTGCCAGCAGTTACTCGTGGACAGGGCCAGCTTTCTTT; CDR3: CASSYSWTGPAFF
D: NA; length: 12; size: NA; V: TRBV25-1; J: TRBJ2-7; DNA: TGTGCCAGCAGCTATGCCAGGGGCGAGCAGTACTTC; CDR3: CASSYARGEQYF
D: TRBD1; length: 16; size: NA; V: TRBV11-1; J: TRBJ2-7; DNA: TGTGCCAGCAGCTTAGATTGGGACAGCCATTCCTACGAGCAGTACTTC; CDR3: CASSLDWDSHSYEQYF
D: TRBD1; length: 15; size: NA; V: TRBV30; J: TRBJ1-5; DNA: TGTGCCTGGAGTCCGGGGGACAGGGAGGGCCAGCCCCAGCATTTT; CDR3: CAWSPGDREGQPQHF
D: NA; length: 14; size: few; V: TRBV6-5; J: TRBJ2-3; DNA: TGTGCCAGCAGTGCGCGGGGCGCAGGAGATACGCAGTATTTT; CDR3: CASSARGAGDTQYF
D: NA; length: 11; size: NA; V: TRBV12-3/TRBV12-4; J: TRBJ2-7; DNA: TGTGCCAGCAGTTTGTTCGACGAGCAGTACTTC; CDR3: CASSLFDEQYF
D: TRBD1; length: 16; size: few; V: TRBV4-2; J: TRBJ1-6; DNA: TGTGCCAGCAGACTCATACGGACAGGGATGAATTCACCCCTCCACTTT; CDR3: CASRLIRTGMNSPLHF
D: NA; length: 14; size: NA; V: TRBV5-1; J: TRBJ2-3; DNA: TGCGCCAGCAGTCCTTCGGACCCAACAGATACGCAGTATTTT; CDR3: CASSPSDPTDTQYF
D: NA; length: 13; size: NA; V: TRBV24-1; J: TRBJ2-3; DNA: TGTGCCTCACAGGGCCCCAACACAGATACGCAGTATTTT; CDR3: CASQGPNTDTQYF
D: TRBD2; length: 14; size: once; V: TRBV12-3/TRBV12-4; J: TRBJ2-1; DNA: TGTGCCAGCACCATTAGGGAGAGGGAGGGTGAGCAGTTCTTC; CDR3: CASTIREREGEQFF
D: TRBD2; length: 15; size: few; V: TRBV10-3; J: TRBJ2-1; DNA: TGTGCCATCAGATCGGGGACTACCCTCCGCAATGAGCAGTTCTTC; CDR3: CAIRSGTTLRNEQFF
D: TRBD2; length: 16; size: NA; V: TRBV2; J: TRBJ2-1; DNA: TGTGCCAGCAGTGCACTCCAGCGGGAGGGCTTGAATGAGCAGTTCTTC; CDR3: CASSALQREGLNEQFF
D: TRBD1; length: 14; size: NA; V: TRBV7-2; J: TRBJ2-3; DNA: TGTGCCAGCAGCCGGGACAGGGTGGGGGATACGCAGTATTTT; CDR3: CASSRDRVGDTQYF
D: NA; length: 15; size: NA; V: TRBV7-2; J: TRBJ2-5; DNA: TGTGCCAGCAGTGGCCTGGGGGCGGGAGAAGAGACCCAGTACTTC; CDR3: CASSGLGAGEETQYF
D: NA; length: 16; size: NA; V: TRBV20-1; J: TRBJ2-3; DNA: TGCAGTGCTAGAGATCAATCTGCGGGAAAGGACAGATACGCGTATTTT; CDR3: CSARDQSAGKDRYAYF
D: NA; length: 12; size: NA; V: TRBV2; J: TRBJ1-2; DNA: TGTGCCAGTCACAGGGATAACTATGGCTACACCTTC; CDR3: CASHRDNYGYTF
D: NA; length: 10; size: NA; V: TRBV30; J: TRBJ1-1; DNA: TGTGCCTGGAGTCCCCCGGGAGCTTTCTTT; CDR3: CAWSPPGAFF
D: NA; length: 13; size: few; V: TRBV20-1; J: TRBJ2-7; DNA: TGCAGCGTCGATCGGAGGGAGAGGAACGAGCAGTACTTC; CDR3: CSVDRRERNEQYF
D: NA; length: 15; size: few; V: TRBV27; J: TRBJ2-1; DNA: TGTGCCAGCAGTCCCTACCCGGGACAAACGAATGAGCAGTTCTTC; CDR3: CASSPYPGQTNEQFF
D: NA; length: 15; size: NA; V: TRBV20-1; J: TRBJ2-1; DNA: TGCAGTGCTGGAGATACTCGCGGGGACTACAATGAGCAGTTCTTC; CDR3: CSAGDTRGDYNEQFF
D: NA; length: 16; size: few; V: TRBV6-1; J: TRBJ2-3; DNA: TGTGCCAGCAGTCCGCGGGGTGTAAGTGGGGCAGATACGCAGTATTTT; CDR3: CASSPRGVSGADTQYF
D: NA; length: 15; size: few; V: TRBV20-1; J: TRBJ2-7; DNA: TGCAGTGCCGCGCAAACTGGGGCGCACTCCTACGAGCAGTACTTC; CDR3: CSAAQTGAHSYEQYF
D: NA; length: 15; size: NA; V: TRBV12-5; J: TRBJ2-2; DNA: TGTGCTAGTGGTTTGCCACCTCAGGCCCCCGGGGAGCTGTTTTTT; CDR3: CASGLPPQAPGELFF
D: NA; length: 15; size: NA; V: TRBV28; J: TRBJ2-4; DNA: TGTGCCAGCAGTTTCGGCAGACTAGCCAAAAACATTCAGTACTTC; CDR3: CASSFGRLAKNIQYF
D: TRBD1; length: 16; size: NA; V: TRBV28; J: TRBJ1-5; DNA: TGTGCCAGCAGCCAAGGACAGGGGGCAAGCAATCAGCCCCAGCATTTT; CDR3: CASSQGQGASNQPQHF
D: NA; length: 13; size: NA; V: TRBV2; J: TRBJ2-5; DNA: TGTGCCAGCAGCGAGCAGGTTCAAGAGACCCAGTACTTC; CDR3: CASSEQVQETQYF
D: NA; length: 15; size: few; V: TRBV27; J: TRBJ1-2; DNA: TGTGCCAGCAGTTCAGGGATTTCGGCTTGGTATGGCTACACCTTC; CDR3: CASSSGISAWYGYTF
D: NA; length: 11; size: once; V: TRBV10-3; J: TRBJ1-5; DNA: TGTGCCATCGGAGGAAATCAGCCCCAGCATTTT; CDR3: CAIGGNQPQHF
D: TRBD2; length: 13; size: NA; V: TRBV10-1; J: TRBJ2-1; DNA: TGCGCCAGCAGTGAGCGACTAGCCGGTGAGCAGTTCTTC; CDR3: CASSERLAGEQFF
D: NA; length: 17; size: NA; V: TRBV10-3; J: TRBJ2-7; DNA: TGTGCCATCAGTGAGGTGCTGGGAGTGTCGGTAAGATACGAGCAGTACTTC; CDR3: CAISEVLGVSVRYEQYF
D: TRBD2; length: 17; size: few; V: TRBV9; J: TRBJ2-1; DNA: TGTGCCAGCAGCCCACCAGCCAGCGGGAGCTCCTACAATGAGCAGTTCTTC; CDR3: CASSPPASGSSYNEQFF
D: NA; length: 11; size: NA; V: TRBV20-1; J: TRBJ1-2; DNA: TGCAGTGCTCCGGATGTGCGGGGCTACACCTTC; CDR3: CSAPDVRGYTF
D: TRBD2; length: 15; size: few; V: TRBV5-1; J: TRBJ2-1; DNA: TGCGCCAGCAGCAAGACTAGCGGGGGGGTGAATGAGCAGTTCTTC; CDR3: CASSKTSGGVNEQFF
D: TRBD1; length: 17; size: NA; V: TRBV14; J: TRBJ1-1; DNA: TGTGCCAGCAGCCCCGGGGGGACGACAGGGAAGGCTGCTGAAGCTTTCTTT; CDR3: CASSPGGTTGKAAEAFF
D: TRBD2; length: 16; size: few; V: TRBV10-3; J: TRBJ2-1; DNA: TGTGCCATCACCCTGGGACTAGCGGGAGGGCAGAATGAGCAGTTCTTC; CDR3: CAITLGLAGGQNEQFF
D: TRBD1; length: 15; size: NA; V: TRBV6-5; J: TRBJ1-1; DNA: TGTGCCAGCACTAAGGGGGGAACAGGGGGCACTGAAGCTTTCTTT; CDR3: CASTKGGTGGTEAFF
D: NA; length: 12; size: few; V: TRBV6-1; J: TRBJ1-1; DNA: TGTGCCAGTGCCCTAGGTGACACTGAAGCTTTCTTT; CDR3: CASALGDTEAFF
D: NA; length: 15; size: NA; V: TRBV25-1; J: TRBJ1-1; DNA: TGTGCCAGCAGTGATTCATACAGATTGAACACTGAAGCTTTCTTT; CDR3: CASSDSYRLNTEAFF
D: NA; length: 15; size: NA; V: TRBV15; J: TRBJ2-6; DNA: TGTGCCACCAGCAGAGACTTCACCGGGGCCAACGTCCTGACTTTC; CDR3: CATSRDFTGANVLTF
D: NA; length: 15; size: NA; V: TRBV20-1; J: TRBJ2-7; DNA: TGCAGTGCTAGAGACGTGGGGGGGCCCTTCGACGAGCAGTACTTC; CDR3: CSARDVGGPFDEQYF
D: NA; length: 12; size: few; V: TRBV20-1; J: TRBJ2-5; DNA: TGCAGTGCTCGAGAGGGGCACGAGACCCAGTACTTC; CDR3: CSAREGHETQYF
D: TRBD1; length: 18; size: NA; V: TRBV13; J: TRBJ1-3; DNA: TGTGCCAGCAGCTCCATAGGACAGGGACTGGGCTCTGGAAACACCATATATTTT; CDR3: CASSSIGQGLGSGNTIYF
D: NA; length: 15; size: few; V: TRBV5-1; J: TRBJ2-7; DNA: TGCGCCAGCAGCCTCACAGGTTCTAGCTCCTACGAGCAGTACTTC; CDR3: CASSLTGSSSYEQYF
D: NA; length: 14; size: few; V: TRBV4-1; J: TRBJ2-7; DNA: TGCGCCAGCAGCCGTCTGGGTCCATGGGACGAGCAGTACTTC; CDR3: CASSRLGPWDEQYF
D: NA; length: 12; size: NA; V: TRBV30; J: TRBJ1-2; DNA: TGTGCCTGGGGGAGGGAAGGCTATGGCTACACCTTC; CDR3: CAWGREGYGYTF
D: TRBD2; length: 15; size: NA; V: TRBV6-2/TRBV6-3; J: TRBJ2-7; DNA: TGTGCCAGCAGATTTGTATTACTAGCGGGGGTCGAGCAGTACTTC; CDR3: CASRFVLLAGVEQYF
D: NA; length: 15; size: NA; V: TRBV12-3/TRBV12-4; J: TRBJ2-2; DNA: TGTGCCAGCAGTTTGTGGGTTCCCAGGGCCGGGGAGCTGTTTTTT; CDR3: CASSLWVPRAGELFF
D: TRBD2; length: 13; size: NA; V: TRBV20-1; J: TRBJ2-3; DNA: TGCAGTGCTAGGGCGGGAGTCACAGATACGCAGTATTTT; CDR3: CSARAGVTDTQYF
D: NA; length: 15; size: NA; V: TRBV10-3; J: TRBJ1-2; DNA: TGTGCCATCAGTGGAGGGACCGGGACAAGCTATGGCTACACCTTC; CDR3: CAISGGTGTSYGYTF
D: NA; length: 14; size: NA; V: TRBV7-2; J: TRBJ1-5; DNA: TGTGCCAGCAGCTCCTCTCGTGGCAATCAGCCCCAGCATTTT; CDR3: CASSSSRGNQPQHF